This T cell receptor (beta chain) stems from a study of OX40 agonist ivuxolimab in advanced cancers. Study overall: A diagnosis of hepatocellular carcinoma, melanoma, renal cell or head and neck cancer was present in dose-escalation patients. Whole-study findings and limits: Some of the lowest clonal expansion was seen in partial responders at 0.1-3.0 mg/kg. Still undetermined is the antigen specificity of the expanded peripheral T cells. In CD8+ T cells, expanded clones were on average more numerous than in CD4+.

TCRdb's table, derived via immunoSEQ multiplex PCR, lists solely in-frame clones and lacks some. This sample has roughly 68,000 clones, with just over 85% found just once. A remark on this clone: The antigen is unknown.

This TCR was recovered from an adult with an advanced solid tumor such as melanoma, head and neck, liver or kidney cancer. This material consisted of CD4+ or CD8+ T cells sorted from blood, taken in a trial of the OX40 agonist ivuxolimab.

The CDR3 is CASSPGQGAFGYTF. The CDR3 DNA is TGCGCCAGCAGCCCGGGACAGGGGGCCTTTGGCTACACCTTC. The rearrangement joins TRBV5-1 to TRBJ1-2; 12 bases align to TRBD1. Germline CDR1 SGHRS, CDR2 YFSETQ. CDR3 size: 14 residues. V shed 4 bases, J shed 7 bases, and the junction held 5 bases outside the gene matches.